This T cell receptor beta chain is drawn from a study of cytomegalovirus exposure and HLA in healthy donors. Notes on the study in general: Trimming of TCR beta V- and J-genes showed a link, identified in a later analysis, to a missense DCLRE1C variant. As was reported, the classifier diagnosed cytomegalovirus status with high specificity and sensitivity. TCR beta sequences reportedly predicted most subjects' HLA-A and HLA-B alleles accurately. When a later analysis was performed, an Asian-associated ancestry cluster reportedly had fewer N-insertions than the approximately 690-donor mean.

Worth noting for this clone: What it binds is not known.

Trimming left V 6 bases short and J 4 bases short, with 14 bases between. The germline V gene has CDR1 KGHSH and CDR2 LQKENI. The CDR3 runs 14 residues. The PCR contained 60 Vbeta and 13 Jbeta primers. Libraries were prepared by immunoSEQ multiplex PCR; TCRdb keeps only in-frame clonotypes and omits some of them. The sample shows 100,000 to 150,000 clones, 60% to 80% of them seen only once. The chain employs TRBV18 and TRBJ2-3; the D gene is possibly TRBD2 (6 bases). The TCR was taken from a man aged 25-40 years in good health and CMV-seronegative. The sample was PBMCs. The CDR3 region is CASSTGTPPDTQYF. In nucleotides, the CDR3 is TGTGCCAGCTCGACCGGGACTCCCCCAGATACGCAGTATTTT.